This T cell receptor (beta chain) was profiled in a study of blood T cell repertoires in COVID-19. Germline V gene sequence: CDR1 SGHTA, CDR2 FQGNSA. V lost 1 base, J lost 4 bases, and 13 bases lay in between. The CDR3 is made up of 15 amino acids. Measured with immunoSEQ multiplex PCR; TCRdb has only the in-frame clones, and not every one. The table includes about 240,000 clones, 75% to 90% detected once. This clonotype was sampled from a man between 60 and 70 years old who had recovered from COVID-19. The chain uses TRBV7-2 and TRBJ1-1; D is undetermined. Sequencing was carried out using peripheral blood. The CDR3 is CASSLELQPGTEAFF. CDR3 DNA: TGTGCCAGCAGCTTAGAGTTACAGCCAGGCACTGAAGCTTTCTTT.